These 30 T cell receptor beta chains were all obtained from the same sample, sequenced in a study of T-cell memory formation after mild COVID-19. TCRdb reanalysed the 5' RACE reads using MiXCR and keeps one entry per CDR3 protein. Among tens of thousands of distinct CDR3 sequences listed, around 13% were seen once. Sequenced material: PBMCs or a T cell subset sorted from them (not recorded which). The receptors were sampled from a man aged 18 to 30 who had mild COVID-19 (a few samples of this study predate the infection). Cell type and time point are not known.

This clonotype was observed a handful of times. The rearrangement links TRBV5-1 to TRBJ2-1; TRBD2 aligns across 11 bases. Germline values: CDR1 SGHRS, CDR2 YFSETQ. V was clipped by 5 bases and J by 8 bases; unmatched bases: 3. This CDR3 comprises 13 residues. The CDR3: CASRSSGGYEQFF. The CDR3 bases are TGCGCCAGCAGATCTAGCGGGGGGTATGAGCAGTTCTTC. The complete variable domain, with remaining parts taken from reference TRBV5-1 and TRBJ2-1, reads KAGVTQTPRYLIKTRGQQVTLSCSPISGHRSVSWYQQTPGQGLQFLFEYFSETQRNKGNFPGRFSGRQFSNSRSEMNVSTLELGDSALYLCASRSSGGYEQFFGPGTRLTVL.

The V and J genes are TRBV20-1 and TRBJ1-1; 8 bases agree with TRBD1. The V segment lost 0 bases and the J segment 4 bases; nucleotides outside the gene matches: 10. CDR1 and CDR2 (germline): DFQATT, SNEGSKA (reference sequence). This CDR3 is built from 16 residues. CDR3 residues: CSARDATTGVITEAFF. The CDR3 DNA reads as TGCAGTGCTAGAGATGCCACGACAGGGGTTATCACTGAAGCTTTCTTT.

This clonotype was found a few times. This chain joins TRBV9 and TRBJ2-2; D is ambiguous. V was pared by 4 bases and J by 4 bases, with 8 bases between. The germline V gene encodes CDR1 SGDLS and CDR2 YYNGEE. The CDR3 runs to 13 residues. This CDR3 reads CASSPPVTGELFF. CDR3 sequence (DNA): TGTGCCAGCAGCCCGCCCGTCACCGGGGAGCTGTTTTTT.

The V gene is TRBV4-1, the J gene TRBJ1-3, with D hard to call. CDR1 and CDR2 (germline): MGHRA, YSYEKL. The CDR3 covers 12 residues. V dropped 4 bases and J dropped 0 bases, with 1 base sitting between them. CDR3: CASSRSGNTIYF. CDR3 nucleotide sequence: TGCGCCAGCAGCCGCTCTGGAAACACCATATATTTT.

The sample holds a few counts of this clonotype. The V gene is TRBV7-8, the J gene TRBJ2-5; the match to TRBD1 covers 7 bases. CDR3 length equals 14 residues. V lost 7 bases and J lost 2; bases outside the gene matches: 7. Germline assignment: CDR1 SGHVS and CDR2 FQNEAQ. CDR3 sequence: CASTLSRGQETQYF. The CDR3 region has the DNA TGTGCCAGCACCCTCAGCAGGGGGCAAGAGACCCAGTACTTC.

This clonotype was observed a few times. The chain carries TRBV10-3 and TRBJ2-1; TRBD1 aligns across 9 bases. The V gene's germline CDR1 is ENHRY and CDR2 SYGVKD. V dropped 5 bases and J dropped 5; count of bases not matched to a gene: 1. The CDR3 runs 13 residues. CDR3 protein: CAISRTGDNEQFF. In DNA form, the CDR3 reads TGTGCCATCAGTCGGACAGGGGACAATGAGCAGTTCTTC.

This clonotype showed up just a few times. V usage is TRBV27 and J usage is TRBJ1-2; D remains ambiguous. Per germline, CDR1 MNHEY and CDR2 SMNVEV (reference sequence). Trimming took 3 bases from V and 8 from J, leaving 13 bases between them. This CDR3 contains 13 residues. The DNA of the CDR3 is TGTGCCAGCAGTTTCGACGCTAGAGACGGCTACACCTTC. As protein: CASSFDARDGYTF.

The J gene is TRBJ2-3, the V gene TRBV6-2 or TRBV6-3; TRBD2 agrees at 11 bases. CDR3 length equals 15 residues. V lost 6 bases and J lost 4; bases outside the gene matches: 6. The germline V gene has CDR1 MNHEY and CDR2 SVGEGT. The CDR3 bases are TGTGCCAGCAGGTATAGCGGGGGGGCGCCAGATACGCAGTATTTT. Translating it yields CASRYSGGAPDTQYF.

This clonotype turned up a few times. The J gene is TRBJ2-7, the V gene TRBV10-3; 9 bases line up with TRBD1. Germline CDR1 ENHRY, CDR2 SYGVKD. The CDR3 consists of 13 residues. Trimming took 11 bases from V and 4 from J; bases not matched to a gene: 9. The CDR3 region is CAASGTGQYEQYF. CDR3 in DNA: TGTGCCGCGTCCGGGACAGGGCAATACGAGCAGTACTTC.

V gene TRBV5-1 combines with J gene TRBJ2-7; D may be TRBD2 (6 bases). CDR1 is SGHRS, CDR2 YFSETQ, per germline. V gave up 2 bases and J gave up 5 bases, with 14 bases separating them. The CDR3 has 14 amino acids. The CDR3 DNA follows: TGCGCCAGCAGCTTATGGCGGGGTTCGGACGAGCAGTACTTC. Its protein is CASSLWRGSDEQYF.

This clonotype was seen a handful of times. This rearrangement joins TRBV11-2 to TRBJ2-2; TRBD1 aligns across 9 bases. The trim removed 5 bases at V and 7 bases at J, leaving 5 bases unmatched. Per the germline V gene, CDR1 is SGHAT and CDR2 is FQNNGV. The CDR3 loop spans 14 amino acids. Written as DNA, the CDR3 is TGTGCCAGCAGCCTGGGACAGGGCGGCGGGGAGCTGTTTTTT. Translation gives CASSLGQGGGELFF. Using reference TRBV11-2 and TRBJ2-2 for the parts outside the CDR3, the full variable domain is EAGVAQSPRYKIIEKRQSVAFWCNPISGHATLYWYQQILGQGPKLLIQFQNNGVVDDSQLPKDRFSAERLKGVDSTLKIQPAKLEDSAVYLCASSLGQGGGELFFGEGSRLTVL.

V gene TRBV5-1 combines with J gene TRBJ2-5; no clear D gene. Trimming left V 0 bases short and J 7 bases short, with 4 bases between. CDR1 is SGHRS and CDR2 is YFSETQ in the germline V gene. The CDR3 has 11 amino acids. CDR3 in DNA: TGCGCCAGCAGCTTGGATGGGACCCAGTACTTC. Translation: CASSLDGTQYF.

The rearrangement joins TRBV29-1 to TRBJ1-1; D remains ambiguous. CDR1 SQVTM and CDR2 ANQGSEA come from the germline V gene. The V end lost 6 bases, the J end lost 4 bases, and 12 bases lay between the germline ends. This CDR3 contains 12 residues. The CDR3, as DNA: TGCAGCGTCGTACCGGGAGGCACTGAAGCTTTCTTT. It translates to CSVVPGGTEAFF.

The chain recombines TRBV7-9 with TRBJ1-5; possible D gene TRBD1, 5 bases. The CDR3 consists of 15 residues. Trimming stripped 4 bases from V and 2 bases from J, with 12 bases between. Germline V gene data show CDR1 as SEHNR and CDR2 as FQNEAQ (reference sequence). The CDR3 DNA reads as TGTGCCAGCAGCTCAGACAGTGGCGGCAATCAGCCCCAGCATTTT. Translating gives CASSSDSGGNQPQHF.

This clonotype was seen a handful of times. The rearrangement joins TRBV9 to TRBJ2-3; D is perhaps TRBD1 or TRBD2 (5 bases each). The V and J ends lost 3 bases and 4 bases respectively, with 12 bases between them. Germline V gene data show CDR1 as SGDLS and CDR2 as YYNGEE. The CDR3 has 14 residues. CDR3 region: CASSASGSADTQYF. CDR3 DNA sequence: TGTGCCAGCAGCGCATCAGGGAGCGCAGATACGCAGTATTTT.

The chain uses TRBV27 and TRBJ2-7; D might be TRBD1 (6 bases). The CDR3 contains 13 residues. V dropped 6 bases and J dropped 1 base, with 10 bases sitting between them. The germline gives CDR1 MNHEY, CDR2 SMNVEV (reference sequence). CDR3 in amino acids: CASSTGQSYEQYF. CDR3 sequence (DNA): TGTGCCAGCAGCACAGGGCAATCCTACGAGCAGTACTTC.

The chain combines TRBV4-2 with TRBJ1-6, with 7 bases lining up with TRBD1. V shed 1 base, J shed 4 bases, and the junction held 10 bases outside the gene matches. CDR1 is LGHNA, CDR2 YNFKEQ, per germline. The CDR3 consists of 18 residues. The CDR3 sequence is CASSQGPGDSMYNSPLHF. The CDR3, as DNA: TGTGCCAGCAGCCAAGGTCCAGGGGACAGTATGTATAATTCACCCCTCCACTTT.

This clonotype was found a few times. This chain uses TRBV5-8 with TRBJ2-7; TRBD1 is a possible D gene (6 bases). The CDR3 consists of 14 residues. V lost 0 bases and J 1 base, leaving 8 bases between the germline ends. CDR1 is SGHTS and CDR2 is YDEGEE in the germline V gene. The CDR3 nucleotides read TGTGCCAGCAGCTTGGGGACAGTTTCCTACGAGCAGTACGTC. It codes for CASSLGTVSYEQYV.

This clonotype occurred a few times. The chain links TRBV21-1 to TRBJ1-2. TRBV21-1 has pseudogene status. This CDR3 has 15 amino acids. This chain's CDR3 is CASSKVNPSRYGYTF. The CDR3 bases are TGTGCCAGCAGCAAAGTGAATCCCTCCCGATATGGCTACACCTTC.

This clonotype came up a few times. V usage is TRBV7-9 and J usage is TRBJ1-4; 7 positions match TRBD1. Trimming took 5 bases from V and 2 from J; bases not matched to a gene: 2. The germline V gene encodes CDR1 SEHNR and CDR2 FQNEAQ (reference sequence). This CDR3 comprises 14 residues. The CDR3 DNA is TGTGCCAGCAGCGGGACAGATACTAATGAAAAACTGTTTTTT. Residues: CASSGTDTNEKLFF.

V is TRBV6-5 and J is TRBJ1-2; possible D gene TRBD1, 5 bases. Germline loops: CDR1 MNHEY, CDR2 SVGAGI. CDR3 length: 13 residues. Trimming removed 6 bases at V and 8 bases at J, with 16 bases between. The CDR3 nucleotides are TGTGCCAGCAGCTGGGGGACGTCCTGGGGCTACACCTTC. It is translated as CASSWGTSWGYTF.

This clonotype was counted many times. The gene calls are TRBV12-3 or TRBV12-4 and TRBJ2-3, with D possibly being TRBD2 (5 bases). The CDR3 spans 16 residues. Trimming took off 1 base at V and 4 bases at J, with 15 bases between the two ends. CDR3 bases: TGTGCCAGCAGTTTAGGATATGAAGGAGGATCAGATACGCAGTATTTT. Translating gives CASSLGYEGGSDTQYF.

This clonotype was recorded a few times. Here the CDR3 reads CSAQDINQPQHF. The CDR3 region has the DNA TGCAGTGCTCAGGACATCAATCAGCCCCAGCATTTT. The rearrangement links TRBV20-1 to TRBJ1-5; perhaps TRBD1 as D (5 bases). In germline, CDR1 is DFQATT, CDR2 SNEGSKA (reference sequence). The V end was cut by 5 bases, the J end by 3 bases, with 8 bases between. The CDR3 runs 12 residues.

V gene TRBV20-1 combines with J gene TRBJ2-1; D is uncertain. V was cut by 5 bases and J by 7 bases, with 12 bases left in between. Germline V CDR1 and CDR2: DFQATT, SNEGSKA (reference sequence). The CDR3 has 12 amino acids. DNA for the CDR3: TGCAGTGCTTCCGAATACCCGAATGAGCAGTTCTTC. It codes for CSASEYPNEQFF.

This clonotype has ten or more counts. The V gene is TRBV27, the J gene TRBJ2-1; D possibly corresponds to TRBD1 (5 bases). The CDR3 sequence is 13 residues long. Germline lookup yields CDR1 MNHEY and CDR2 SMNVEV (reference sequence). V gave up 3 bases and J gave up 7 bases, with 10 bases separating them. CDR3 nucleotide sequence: TGTGCCAGCAGTTTGGGGCCCGGGAATGAGCAGTTCTTC. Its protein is CASSLGPGNEQFF.

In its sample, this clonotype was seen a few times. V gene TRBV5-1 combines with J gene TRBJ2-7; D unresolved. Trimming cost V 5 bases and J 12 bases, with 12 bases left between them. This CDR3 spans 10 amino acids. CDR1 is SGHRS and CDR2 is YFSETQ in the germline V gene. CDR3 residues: CASSLGRRYV. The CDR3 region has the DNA TGCGCCAGCAGTCTGGGTCGGCGGTACGTC.

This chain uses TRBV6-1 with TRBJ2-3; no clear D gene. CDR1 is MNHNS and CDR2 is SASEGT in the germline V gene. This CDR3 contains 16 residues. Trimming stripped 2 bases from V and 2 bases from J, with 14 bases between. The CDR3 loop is CASSERTGLSTDTQYF. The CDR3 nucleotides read TGTGCCAGCAGTGAACGTACGGGCCTCTCCACAGATACGCAGTATTTT.

CDR3 residues: CASSQGGKGYTF. The CDR3 DNA sequence: TGTGCCAGCAGTCAAGGAGGGAAGGGCTACACCTTC. The V call is TRBV6-5, the J call TRBJ1-2; no clear D. Trimming cost V 5 bases and J 8 bases, with 12 bases left between them. The CDR3 length is 12 residues. Looked up from germline, CDR1 is MNHEY and CDR2 is SVGAGI.

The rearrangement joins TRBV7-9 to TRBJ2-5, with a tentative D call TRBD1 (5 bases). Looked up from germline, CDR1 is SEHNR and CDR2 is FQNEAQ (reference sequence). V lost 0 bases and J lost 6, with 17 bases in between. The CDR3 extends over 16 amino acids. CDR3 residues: CASSLALRADPQTQYF. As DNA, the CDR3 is TGTGCCAGCAGCTTAGCTCTCAGGGCCGATCCCCAGACCCAGTACTTC.

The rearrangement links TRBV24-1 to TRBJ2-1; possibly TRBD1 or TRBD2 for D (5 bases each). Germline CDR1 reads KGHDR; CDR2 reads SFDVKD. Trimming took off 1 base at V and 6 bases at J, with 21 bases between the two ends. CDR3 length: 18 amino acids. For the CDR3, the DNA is TGTGCCACCAGTGATTTTTCGGTTGGGACGGGGCATTTCAATGAGCAGTTCTTC. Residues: CATSDFSVGTGHFNEQFF.